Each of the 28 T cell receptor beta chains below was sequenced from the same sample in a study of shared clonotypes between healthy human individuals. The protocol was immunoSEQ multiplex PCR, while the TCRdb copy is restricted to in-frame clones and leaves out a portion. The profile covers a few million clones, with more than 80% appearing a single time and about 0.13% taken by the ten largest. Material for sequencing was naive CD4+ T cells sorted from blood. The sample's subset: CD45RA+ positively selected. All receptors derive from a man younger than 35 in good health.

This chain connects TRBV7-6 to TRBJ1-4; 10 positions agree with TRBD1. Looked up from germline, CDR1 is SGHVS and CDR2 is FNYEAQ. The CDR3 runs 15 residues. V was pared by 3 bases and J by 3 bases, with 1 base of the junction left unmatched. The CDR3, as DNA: TGTGCCAGCAGCTTTGGGACAGGGGCTAATGAAAAACTGTTTTTT. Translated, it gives CASSFGTGANEKLFF. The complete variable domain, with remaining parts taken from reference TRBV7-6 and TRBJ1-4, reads GAGVSQSPRYKVTKRGQDVALRCDPISGHVSLYWYRQALGQGPEFLTYFNYEAQQDKSGLPNDRFSAERPEGSISTLTIQRTEQRDSAMYRCASSFGTGANEKLFFGSGTQLSVL.

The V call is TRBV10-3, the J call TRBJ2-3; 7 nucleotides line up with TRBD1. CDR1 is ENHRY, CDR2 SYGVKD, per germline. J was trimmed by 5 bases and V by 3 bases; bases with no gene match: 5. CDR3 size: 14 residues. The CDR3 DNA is TGTGCCATCAGTGAAAAGGGGGCGATAGATACGCAGTATTTT. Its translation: CAISEKGAIDTQYF.

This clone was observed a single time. The CDR3 DNA sequence: TGTGCCAGCAGCTTGGTAGCTGGCGCGGACGGAGAGACCCAGTACTTC. The encoded protein is CASSLVAGADGETQYF. The chain joins TRBV5-8 to TRBJ2-5; no reliable D call. This CDR3 has 16 residues. The V gene's germline CDR1 is SGHTS and CDR2 YDEGEE. Trimming left V 0 bases short and J 4 bases short, with 16 bases between.

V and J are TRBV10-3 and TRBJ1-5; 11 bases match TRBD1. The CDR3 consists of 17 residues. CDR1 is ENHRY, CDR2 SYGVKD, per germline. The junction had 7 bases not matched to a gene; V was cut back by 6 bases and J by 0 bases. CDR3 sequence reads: CAISGTGGPDSNQPQHF. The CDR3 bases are TGTGCCATCAGCGGGACAGGGGGACCTGATAGCAATCAGCCCCAGCATTTT.

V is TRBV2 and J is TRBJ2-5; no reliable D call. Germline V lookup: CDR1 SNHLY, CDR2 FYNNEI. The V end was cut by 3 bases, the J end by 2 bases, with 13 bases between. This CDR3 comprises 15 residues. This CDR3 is CASSDYGEWQETQYF. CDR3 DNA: TGTGCCAGCAGTGATTATGGGGAATGGCAAGAGACCCAGTACTTC. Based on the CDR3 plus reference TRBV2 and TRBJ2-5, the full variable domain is EPEVTQTPSHQVTQMGQEVILRCVPISNHLYFYWYRQILGQKVEFLVSFYNNEISEKSEIFDDQFSVERPDGSNFTLKIRSTKLEDSAMYFCASSDYGEWQETQYFGPGTRLLVL.

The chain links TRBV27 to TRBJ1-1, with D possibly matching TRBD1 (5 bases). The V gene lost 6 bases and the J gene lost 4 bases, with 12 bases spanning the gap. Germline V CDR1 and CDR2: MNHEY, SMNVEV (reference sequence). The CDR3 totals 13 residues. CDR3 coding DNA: TGTGCCAGCAGCCCGAGCGGGGCCACTGAAGCTTTCTTT. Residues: CASSPSGATEAFF.

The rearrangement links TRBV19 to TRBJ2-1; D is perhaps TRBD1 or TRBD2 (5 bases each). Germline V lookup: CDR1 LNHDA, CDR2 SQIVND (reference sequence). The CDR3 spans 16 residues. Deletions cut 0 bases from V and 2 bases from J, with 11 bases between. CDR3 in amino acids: CASSIDQGPPYNEQFF. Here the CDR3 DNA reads TGTGCCAGTAGTATAGATCAGGGACCCCCCTACAATGAGCAGTTCTTC.

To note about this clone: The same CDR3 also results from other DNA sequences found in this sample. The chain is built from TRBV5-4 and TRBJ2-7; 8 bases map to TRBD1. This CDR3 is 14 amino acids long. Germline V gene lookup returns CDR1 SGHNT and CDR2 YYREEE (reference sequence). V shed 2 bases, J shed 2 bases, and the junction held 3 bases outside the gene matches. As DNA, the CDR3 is TGTGCCAGCAGCTTAGACAGGGGCCCCTACGAGCAGTACTTC. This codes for CASSLDRGPYEQYF.

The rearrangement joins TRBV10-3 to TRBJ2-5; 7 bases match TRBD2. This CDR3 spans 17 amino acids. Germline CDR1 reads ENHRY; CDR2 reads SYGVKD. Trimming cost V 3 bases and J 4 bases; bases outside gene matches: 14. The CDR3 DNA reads TGTGCCATCAGTGAATTCCTAGCGGATTCTTGGGCAGAGACCCAGTACTTC. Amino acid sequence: CAISEFLADSWAETQYF.

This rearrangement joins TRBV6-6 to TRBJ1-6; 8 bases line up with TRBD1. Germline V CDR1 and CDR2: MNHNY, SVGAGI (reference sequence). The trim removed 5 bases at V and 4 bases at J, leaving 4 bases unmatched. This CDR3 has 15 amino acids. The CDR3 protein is CASSLDRVYNSPLHF. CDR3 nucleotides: TGTGCCAGCAGTCTGGACAGGGTATATAATTCACCCCTCCACTTT.

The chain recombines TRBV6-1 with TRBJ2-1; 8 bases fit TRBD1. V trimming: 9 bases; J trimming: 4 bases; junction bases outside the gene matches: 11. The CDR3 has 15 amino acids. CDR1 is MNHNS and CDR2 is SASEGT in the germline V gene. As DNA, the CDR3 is TGTGCCAGTAGAGAGACAGGGGCCATATACAATGAGCAGTTCTTC. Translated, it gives CASRETGAIYNEQFF.

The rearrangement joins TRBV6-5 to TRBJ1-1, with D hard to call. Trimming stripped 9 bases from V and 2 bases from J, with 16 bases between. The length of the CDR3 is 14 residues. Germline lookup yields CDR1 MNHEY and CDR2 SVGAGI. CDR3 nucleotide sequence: TGTGCCAGTGTTTCGACTAAGCTTAACACTGAAGCTTTCTTT. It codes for CASVSTKLNTEAFF.

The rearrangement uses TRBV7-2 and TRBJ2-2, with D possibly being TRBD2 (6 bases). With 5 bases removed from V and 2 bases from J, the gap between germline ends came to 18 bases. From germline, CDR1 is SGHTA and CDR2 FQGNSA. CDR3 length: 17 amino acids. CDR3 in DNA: TGTGCCAGCAGCCGCCGGGAGTTCAGAGACAACACCGGGGAGCTGTTTTTT. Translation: CASSRREFRDNTGELFF.

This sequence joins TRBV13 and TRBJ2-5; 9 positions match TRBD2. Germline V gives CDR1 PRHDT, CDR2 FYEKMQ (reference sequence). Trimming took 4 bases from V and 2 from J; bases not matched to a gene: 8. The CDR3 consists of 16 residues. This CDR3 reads CASSSGGTSRQETQYF. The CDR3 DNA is TGTGCCAGCAGCTCAGGCGGGACTAGCAGACAAGAGACCCAGTACTTC. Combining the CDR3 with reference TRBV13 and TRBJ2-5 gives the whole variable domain AAGVIQSPRHLIKEKRETATLKCYPIPRHDTVYWYQQGPGQDPQFLISFYEKMQSDKGSIPDRFSAQQFSDYHSELNMSSLELGDSALYFCASSSGGTSRQETQYFGPGTRLLVL.

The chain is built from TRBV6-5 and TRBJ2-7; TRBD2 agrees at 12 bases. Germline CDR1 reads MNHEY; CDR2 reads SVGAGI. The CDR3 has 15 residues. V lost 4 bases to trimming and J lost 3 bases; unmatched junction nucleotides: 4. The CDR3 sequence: CASSLTSGGHYEQYF. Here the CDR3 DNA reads TGTGCCAGCAGTTTGACTAGCGGGGGCCACTACGAGCAGTACTTC.

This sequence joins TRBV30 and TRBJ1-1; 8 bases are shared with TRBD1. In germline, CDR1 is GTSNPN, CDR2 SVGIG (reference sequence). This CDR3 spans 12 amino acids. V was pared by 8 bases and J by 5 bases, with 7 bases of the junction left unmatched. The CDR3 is CAAKDRVTEAFF. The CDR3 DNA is TGTGCCGCCAAGGACAGGGTGACTGAAGCTTTCTTT.

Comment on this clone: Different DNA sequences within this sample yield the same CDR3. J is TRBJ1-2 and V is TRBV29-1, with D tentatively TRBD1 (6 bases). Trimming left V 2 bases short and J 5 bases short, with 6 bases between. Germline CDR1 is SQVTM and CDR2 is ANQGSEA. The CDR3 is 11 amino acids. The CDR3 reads CSVETGYGYTF. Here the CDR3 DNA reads TGCAGCGTTGAAACAGGGTATGGCTACACCTTC.

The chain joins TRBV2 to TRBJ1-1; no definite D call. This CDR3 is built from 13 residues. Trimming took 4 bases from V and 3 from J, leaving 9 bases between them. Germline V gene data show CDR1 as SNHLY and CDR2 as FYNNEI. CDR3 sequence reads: CASSAGSYTEAFF. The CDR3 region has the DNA TGTGCCAGCAGTGCCGGGTCGTACACTGAAGCTTTCTTT.

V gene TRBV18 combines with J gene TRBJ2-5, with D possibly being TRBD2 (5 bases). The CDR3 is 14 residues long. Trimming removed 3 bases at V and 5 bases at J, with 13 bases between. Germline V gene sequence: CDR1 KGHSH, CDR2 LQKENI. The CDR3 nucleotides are TGTGCCAGCTCACCTCTAGCCAAGGTGGAGACCCAGTACTTC. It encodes CASSPLAKVETQYF.

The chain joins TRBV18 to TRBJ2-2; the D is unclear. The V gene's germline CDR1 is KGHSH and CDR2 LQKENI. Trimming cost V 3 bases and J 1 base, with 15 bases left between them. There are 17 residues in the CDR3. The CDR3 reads CASSPQRRPLNTGELFF. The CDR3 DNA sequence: TGTGCCAGCTCACCCCAAAGACGACCCCTGAACACCGGGGAGCTGTTTTTT.

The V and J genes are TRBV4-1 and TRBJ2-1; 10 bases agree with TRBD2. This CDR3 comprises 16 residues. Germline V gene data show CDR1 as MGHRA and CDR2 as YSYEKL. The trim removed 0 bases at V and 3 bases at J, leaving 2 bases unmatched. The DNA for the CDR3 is TGCGCCAGCAGCCAAGAGGGACTAGCGCACTACAATGAGCAGTTCTTC. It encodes CASSQEGLAHYNEQFF.

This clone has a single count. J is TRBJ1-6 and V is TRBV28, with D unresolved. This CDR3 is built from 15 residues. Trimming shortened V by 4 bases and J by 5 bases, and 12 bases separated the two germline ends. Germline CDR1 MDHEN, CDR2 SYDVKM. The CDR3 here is CASSSGGLNNSPLHF. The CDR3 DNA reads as TGTGCCAGCAGTTCCGGCGGGCTGAATAATTCACCCCTCCACTTT.

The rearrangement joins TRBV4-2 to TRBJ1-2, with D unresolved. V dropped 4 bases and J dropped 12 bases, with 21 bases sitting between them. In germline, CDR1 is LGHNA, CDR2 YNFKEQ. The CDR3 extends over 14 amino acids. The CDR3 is CASSRTMGGDLNTF. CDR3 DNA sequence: TGTGCCAGCAGCCGAACCATGGGTGGGGATCTGAACACCTTC.

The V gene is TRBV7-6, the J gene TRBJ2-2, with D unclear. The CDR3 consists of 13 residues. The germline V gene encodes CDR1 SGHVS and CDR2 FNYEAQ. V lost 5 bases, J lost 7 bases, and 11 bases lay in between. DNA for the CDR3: TGTGCCAGCAGCCCAAGGGTAAACGGGGAGCTGTTTTTT. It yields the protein CASSPRVNGELFF. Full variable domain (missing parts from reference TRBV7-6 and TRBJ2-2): GAGVSQSPRYKVTKRGQDVALRCDPISGHVSLYWYRQALGQGPEFLTYFNYEAQQDKSGLPNDRFSAERPEGSISTLTIQRTEQRDSAMYRCASSPRVNGELFFGEGSRLTVL.

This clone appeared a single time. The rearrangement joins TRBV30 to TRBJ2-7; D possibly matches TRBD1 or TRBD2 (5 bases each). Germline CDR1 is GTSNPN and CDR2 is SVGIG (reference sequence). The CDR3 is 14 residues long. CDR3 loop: CARDAEPNSYEQYF. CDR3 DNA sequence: TGTGCTCGGGACGCAGAGCCGAACTCCTACGAGCAGTACTTC.

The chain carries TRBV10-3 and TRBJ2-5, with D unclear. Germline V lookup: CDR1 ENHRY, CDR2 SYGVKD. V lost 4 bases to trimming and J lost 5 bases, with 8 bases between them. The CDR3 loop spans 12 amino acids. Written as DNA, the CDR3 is TGTGCCATCAGTGGCAGTCCGGAGACCCAGTACTTC. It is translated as CAISGSPETQYF.

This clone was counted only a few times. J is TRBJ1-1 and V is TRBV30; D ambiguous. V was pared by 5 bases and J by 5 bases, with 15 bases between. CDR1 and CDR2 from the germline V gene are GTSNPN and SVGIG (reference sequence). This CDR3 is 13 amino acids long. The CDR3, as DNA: TGTGCCTGGTGGCTCCTCGTGGGAACTGAAGCTTTCTTT. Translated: CAWWLLVGTEAFF.

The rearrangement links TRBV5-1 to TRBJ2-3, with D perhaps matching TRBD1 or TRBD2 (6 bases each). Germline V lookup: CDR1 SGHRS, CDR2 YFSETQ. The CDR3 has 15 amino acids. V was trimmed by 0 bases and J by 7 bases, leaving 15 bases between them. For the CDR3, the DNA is TGCGCCAGCAGCTTGGATCCGGGGGCAGCGAATACGCAGTATTTT. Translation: CASSLDPGAANTQYF. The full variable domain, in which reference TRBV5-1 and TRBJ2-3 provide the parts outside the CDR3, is KAGVTQTPRYLIKTRGQQVTLSCSPISGHRSVSWYQQTPGQGLQFLFEYFSETQRNKGNFPGRFSGRQFSNSRSEMNVSTLELGDSALYLCASSLDPGAANTQYFGPGTRLTVL.